A selection of T cell receptor beta chains follows, all from one sample in a study of T cell responses to AZD1222 COVID-19 vaccine. The method was immunoSEQ multiplex PCR; TCRdb's version includes in-frame clones alone and lacks a portion of them. The table lists around 100,000 clones, approximately 87% of them singletons. Sequences were derived from peripheral blood, sampled on day 0 of MenACWY control vaccination. The receptors come from an adult in good health. CDR3s include the opening cysteine and the closing phenylalanine or tryptophan. Each record gives: clone size, J gene, D gene, V gene, CDR3 protein, CDR3 DNA. The D gene is left open where the match is weak. Size is stated for part of the rows, as once, few or many counts, or as a class when the clone is expanded.

abundance: NA; j_gene: TRBJ2-3; d_gene: NA; v_gene: TRBV9; CDR3aa: CASSASTDTQYF; CDR3nt: TGTGCCAGCAGCGCTAGCACAGATACGCAGTATTTT
abundance: once; j_gene: TRBJ1-1; d_gene: TRBD1; v_gene: TRBV18; CDR3aa: CASSPDRGATEAFF; CDR3nt: TGTGCCAGCTCACCTGACAGGGGGGCGACTGAAGCTTTCTTT
abundance: NA; j_gene: TRBJ2-7; d_gene: NA; v_gene: TRBV19; CDR3aa: CASTKKQGYEQYF; CDR3nt: TGTGCCAGTACTAAGAAACAGGGCTACGAGCAGTACTTC
abundance: NA; j_gene: TRBJ1-2; d_gene: NA; v_gene: TRBV9; CDR3aa: CASSVGGANGYTF; CDR3nt: TGTGCCAGCAGCGTTGGAGGGGCGAATGGCTACACCTTC
abundance: NA; j_gene: TRBJ2-1; d_gene: TRBD1; v_gene: TRBV4-2; CDR3aa: CASSPSDRDDNEQFF; CDR3nt: TGTGCCAGCAGCCCTTCGGACAGGGATGACAATGAGCAGTTCTTC
abundance: NA; j_gene: TRBJ2-7; d_gene: TRBD2; v_gene: TRBV10-1; CDR3aa: CASSDLAGDSYEQYF; CDR3nt: TGCGCCAGCAGTGATCTAGCGGGAGACTCCTACGAGCAGTACTTC
abundance: NA; j_gene: TRBJ2-1; d_gene: NA; v_gene: TRBV18; CDR3aa: CASSLRDRYEQFF; CDR3nt: TGTGCCAGCTCACTTCGGGACCGGTATGAGCAGTTCTTC
abundance: NA; j_gene: TRBJ2-3; d_gene: NA; v_gene: TRBV19; CDR3aa: CASSSDPGPLRPSDTQYF; CDR3nt: TGTGCCAGTAGTAGTGACCCGGGACCCCTCAGGCCGTCAGATACGCAGTATTTT
abundance: NA; j_gene: TRBJ1-1; d_gene: TRBD1; v_gene: TRBV19; CDR3aa: CASSTGTGGASEAFF; CDR3nt: TGTGCCAGTAGTACCGGGACAGGGGGCGCTTCTGAAGCTTTCTTT
abundance: once; j_gene: TRBJ2-3; d_gene: NA; v_gene: TRBV3-1/TRBV3-2; CDR3aa: CASSQDRPDTQYF; CDR3nt: TGTGCCAGCAGCCAAGATAGGCCAGATACGCAGTATTTT
abundance: NA; j_gene: TRBJ2-3; d_gene: NA; v_gene: TRBV12-3/TRBV12-4; CDR3aa: CASTQGPDTQYF; CDR3nt: TGTGCCAGCACCCAGGGGCCAGATACGCAGTATTTT
abundance: NA; j_gene: TRBJ1-5; d_gene: TRBD1; v_gene: TRBV27; CDR3aa: CASSLTGFFNQPQHF; CDR3nt: TGTGCCAGCAGCCTGACAGGGTTCTTCAATCAGCCCCAGCATTTT
abundance: NA; j_gene: TRBJ1-5; d_gene: TRBD1; v_gene: TRBV18; CDR3aa: CASSGQGNQPQHF; CDR3nt: TGTGCCAGCTCAGGACAGGGCAATCAGCCCCAGCATTTT
abundance: NA; j_gene: TRBJ2-4; d_gene: NA; v_gene: TRBV3-1/TRBV3-2; CDR3aa: CASSPWVGGPLGKNIQYF; CDR3nt: TGTGCCAGCAGCCCGTGGGTAGGAGGACCTCTGGGCAAAAACATTCAGTACTTC
abundance: NA; j_gene: TRBJ1-3; d_gene: NA; v_gene: TRBV3-1/TRBV3-2; CDR3aa: CASSPQAVDGNTIYF; CDR3nt: TGTGCCAGCAGCCCCCAGGCCGTGGATGGAAACACCATATATTTT
abundance: NA; j_gene: TRBJ1-1; d_gene: NA; v_gene: TRBV16; CDR3aa: CASSQEANTEAFF; CDR3nt: TGTGCCAGCAGCCAAGAAGCGAACACTGAAGCTTTCTTT
abundance: NA; j_gene: TRBJ2-1; d_gene: TRBD1; v_gene: TRBV5-1; CDR3aa: CASSLGGGAVNEQFF; CDR3nt: TGCGCCAGCAGCTTGGGAGGGGGCGCGGTGAATGAGCAGTTCTTC
abundance: NA; j_gene: TRBJ2-2; d_gene: NA; v_gene: TRBV28; CDR3aa: CASSFLGGGQRELFF; CDR3nt: TGTGCCAGCAGTTTCCTGGGCGGGGGCCAGCGGGAGCTGTTTTTT
abundance: once; j_gene: TRBJ1-4; d_gene: TRBD1; v_gene: TRBV9; CDR3aa: CASSVGGDSNEKLFF; CDR3nt: TGTGCCAGCAGCGTAGGGGGGGACAGTAATGAAAAACTGTTTTTT
abundance: NA; j_gene: TRBJ2-6; d_gene: TRBD1; v_gene: TRBV4-3; CDR3aa: CATSRDRDSGANVLTF; CDR3nt: TGCGCCACCAGCAGGGACAGGGACTCTGGGGCCAACGTCCTGACTTTC
abundance: NA; j_gene: TRBJ2-1; d_gene: NA; v_gene: TRBV12-2; CDR3aa: CASLLGGTAYNEQFF; CDR3nt: TGTGCAAGTCTCCTGGGGGGGACCGCATACAATGAGCAGTTCTTC
abundance: few; j_gene: TRBJ1-4; d_gene: NA; v_gene: TRBV19; CDR3aa: CASTFNRAGNQKLFF; CDR3nt: TGTGCCTCCACCTTCAACAGGGCTGGGAATCAAAAACTGTTTTTT
abundance: NA; j_gene: TRBJ1-4; d_gene: NA; v_gene: TRBV5-1; CDR3aa: CASSLTGQKLFF; CDR3nt: TGCGCCAGCAGCTTAACCGGGCAAAAACTGTTTTTT
abundance: NA; j_gene: TRBJ2-7; d_gene: NA; v_gene: TRBV5-1; CDR3aa: CASSLETGGYVEQYF; CDR3nt: TGCGCCAGCAGCTTGGAAACGGGGGGCTACGTGGAGCAGTACTTC
abundance: few; j_gene: TRBJ2-1; d_gene: TRBD2; v_gene: TRBV4-1; CDR3aa: CASSLREGHNEQFF; CDR3nt: TGCGCCAGCAGCCTGAGGGAGGGCCACAATGAGCAGTTCTTC
abundance: NA; j_gene: TRBJ2-5; d_gene: NA; v_gene: TRBV3-1/TRBV3-2; CDR3aa: CASSQRGAQETQYF; CDR3nt: TGTGCCAGCAGCCAAAGGGGGGCCCAGGAGACCCAGTACTTC
abundance: NA; j_gene: TRBJ2-1; d_gene: NA; v_gene: TRBV19; CDR3aa: CASRTRLLGGYNEQFF; CDR3nt: TGTGCCAGTAGAACTCGACTCCTGGGGGGTTACAATGAGCAGTTCTTC
abundance: NA; j_gene: TRBJ1-1; d_gene: TRBD1; v_gene: TRBV7-6; CDR3aa: CASSLGGQGAEAFF; CDR3nt: TGTGCCAGCAGCTTAGGGGGACAGGGGGCTGAAGCTTTCTTT
abundance: NA; j_gene: TRBJ1-1; d_gene: NA; v_gene: TRBV19; CDR3aa: CASEAGALGNTEAFF; CDR3nt: TGTGCCAGTGAAGCAGGGGCGTTGGGTAACACTGAAGCTTTCTTT
abundance: NA; j_gene: TRBJ1-1; d_gene: NA; v_gene: TRBV7-2; CDR3aa: CASSLVGSPNTEAFF; CDR3nt: TGTGCCAGCAGCTTAGTGGGCAGTCCGAACACTGAAGCTTTCTTT
abundance: NA; j_gene: TRBJ2-5; d_gene: NA; v_gene: TRBV4-3; CDR3aa: CASSQDPDASLAQYF; CDR3nt: TGCGCCAGCAGCCAAGATCCTGACGCGAGTCTGGCCCAGTACTTC
abundance: NA; j_gene: TRBJ1-2; d_gene: NA; v_gene: TRBV12-2; CDR3aa: CASRFGPETDYGYTF; CDR3nt: TGTGCAAGTCGCTTTGGACCCGAGACAGACTATGGCTACACCTTC
abundance: NA; j_gene: TRBJ1-5; d_gene: NA; v_gene: TRBV15; CDR3aa: CATSRDGAPNQPQHF; CDR3nt: TGTGCCACCAGCAGAGATGGTGCCCCCAATCAGCCCCAGCATTTT
abundance: medium-sized; j_gene: TRBJ1-4; d_gene: TRBD1; v_gene: TRBV11-2; CDR3aa: CASSPQGASEKLFF; CDR3nt: TGTGCCAGCAGCCCCCAGGGGGCTAGTGAAAAACTGTTTTTT
abundance: NA; j_gene: TRBJ2-5; d_gene: NA; v_gene: TRBV24-1; CDR3aa: CATSVTGGETQYF; CDR3nt: TGTGCCACCAGTGTCACGGGCGGGGAGACCCAGTACTTC
abundance: NA; j_gene: TRBJ2-5; d_gene: NA; v_gene: TRBV5-1; CDR3aa: CASSFRGHQETQYF; CDR3nt: TGCGCCAGCAGCTTCAGGGGCCACCAAGAGACCCAGTACTTC
abundance: NA; j_gene: TRBJ2-4; d_gene: TRBD2; v_gene: TRBV19; CDR3aa: CASSIGDRGGGGIQYF; CDR3nt: TGTGCCAGTAGTATTGGCGATCGGGGCGGGGGAGGTATTCAGTACTTC
abundance: NA; j_gene: TRBJ1-2; d_gene: NA; v_gene: TRBV12-5; CDR3aa: CASGPVRGTGGYTF; CDR3nt: TGTGCTAGTGGTCCTGTCAGGGGTACCGGTGGCTACACCTTC
abundance: NA; j_gene: TRBJ1-5; d_gene: NA; v_gene: TRBV10-2; CDR3aa: CASSELGEPQHF; CDR3nt: TGCGCCAGCAGTGAGTTGGGAGAGCCCCAGCATTTT
abundance: NA; j_gene: TRBJ2-5; d_gene: NA; v_gene: TRBV7-9; CDR3aa: CASSLGGTPKETQYF; CDR3nt: TGTGCCAGCAGCTTAGGAGGGACCCCGAAGGAGACCCAGTACTTC
abundance: NA; j_gene: TRBJ1-6; d_gene: NA; v_gene: TRBV7-8; CDR3aa: CASSLGRGEESPLHF; CDR3nt: TGTGCCAGCAGCTTAGGGAGGGGAGAGGAATCACCCCTCCACTTT
abundance: NA; j_gene: TRBJ2-7; d_gene: NA; v_gene: TRBV29-1; CDR3aa: CSVAKIGAGEQYF; CDR3nt: TGCAGCGTTGCAAAGATTGGGGCTGGCGAGCAGTACTTC
abundance: NA; j_gene: TRBJ1-1; d_gene: NA; v_gene: TRBV15; CDR3aa: CATSRDPGRNTEAFF; CDR3nt: TGTGCCACCAGCAGAGACCCAGGGCGGAACACTGAAGCTTTCTTT
abundance: few; j_gene: TRBJ2-3; d_gene: NA; v_gene: TRBV27; CDR3aa: CASTPGDYPTSTDTQYF; CDR3nt: TGTGCCAGCACCCCGGGGGATTATCCGACTAGCACAGATACGCAGTATTTT
abundance: NA; j_gene: TRBJ1-1; d_gene: NA; v_gene: TRBV7-6; CDR3aa: CASSLASLGLRNTEAFF; CDR3nt: TGTGCCAGCAGCTTAGCCTCGTTGGGTCTGCGCAACACTGAAGCTTTCTTT
abundance: NA; j_gene: TRBJ1-1; d_gene: NA; v_gene: TRBV11-2; CDR3aa: CASSLFGGEAFF; CDR3nt: TGTGCCAGCAGCCTTTTTGGGGGGGAAGCTTTCTTT
abundance: NA; j_gene: TRBJ1-5; d_gene: NA; v_gene: TRBV2; CDR3aa: CASGADRNQPQHF; CDR3nt: TGTGCCAGCGGGGCGGACCGCAATCAGCCCCAGCATTTT